The rows below give T cell receptor beta chains drawn from one sample of a study of OX40 agonist ivuxolimab in advanced cancers. Sequencing used immunoSEQ multiplex PCR; TCRdb keeps in-frame clones, though not all of them. The table has tens of thousands of clones, 85% seen once. The source was CD4+ or CD8+ T cells sorted from blood, collected in a trial of the OX40 agonist ivuxolimab. The receptors here all came from an adult with an advanced solid tumor such as melanoma, head and neck, liver or kidney cancer. CDR3s include the opening cysteine and the closing phenylalanine or tryptophan. D genes are given only for firm matches. Only some rows state a clone size, as once, few, many or a class for expanded clones.

v_call,d_call,j_call,clone_size,cdr3_nt,cdr3_aa
TRBV6-5,TRBD1,TRBJ1-3,NA,TGTGCCAGCAGGTGGGACAGGGGGTTAGTCAACACCATATATTTT,CASRWDRGLVNTIYF
TRBV7-9,TRBD2,TRBJ2-4,few,TGTGCCAGCAGCTTAAAGCGGGAGGGCCCCAAAAACATTCAGTACTTC,CASSLKREGPKNIQYF
TRBV27,NA,TRBJ2-1,NA,TGTGCCAGCACCCGAGAAGGACTGCAGGTCAATGAGCAGTTCTTC,CASTREGLQVNEQFF
TRBV5-6,TRBD1,TRBJ2-2,NA,TGTGCCAGCAGCTGGACAGGTTTAAACACCGGGGAGCTGTTTTTT,CASSWTGLNTGELFF
TRBV28,TRBD1,TRBJ1-2,NA,TGTGCCAGCAGTCCCGGGACAGTCTATGGCTACACCTTC,CASSPGTVYGYTF
TRBV19,TRBD1,TRBJ1-2,NA,TGTGCCAGTAGCCCCGCCGGGACAGTCTATGGCTACACCTTC,CASSPAGTVYGYTF
TRBV7-9,TRBD2,TRBJ2-2,NA,TGTGCCAGCAGCTTCGTTCGGGAGGCCGGGGAGCTGTTTTTT,CASSFVREAGELFF
TRBV10-3,TRBD2,TRBJ2-7,NA,TGTGCCATCAAGGACGGGGGGTACGCCAGGAGCTCCTACGAGCAGTACTTC,CAIKDGGYARSSYEQYF
TRBV29-1,NA,TRBJ1-1,few,TGCAGCGTTGGGGGGACTGAAGCTTTCTTT,CSVGGTEAFF
TRBV19,TRBD2,TRBJ2-7,once,TGTGCCAGTAGTCGGGGACGCGGGAGAGGCGAGCAGTACTTC,CASSRGRGRGEQYF
TRBV5-1,NA,TRBJ2-4,few,TGCGCCAGCAGCTTAGGGTCCGGTCTAGCCAAAAACATTCAGTACTTC,CASSLGSGLAKNIQYF
TRBV13,NA,TRBJ1-6,NA,TGTGCCAGCAGCTTAGGAGGGACTGCAGATCCCCTCCACTTT,CASSLGGTADPLHF
TRBV7-9,NA,TRBJ2-7,once,TGTGCCAGCAGCTTAAACCCCCAACAGGGTAGCTCCTACGAGCAGTACTTC,CASSLNPQQGSSYEQYF
TRBV5-4,NA,TRBJ1-3,NA,TGTGCCAGCAGCTCCTCCCTCAGGGGAGAAGGAAACACCATATATTTT,CASSSSLRGEGNTIYF
TRBV10-3,NA,TRBJ1-1,NA,TGTGCCATTCGACTTAACACTGAAGCTTTCTTT,CAIRLNTEAFF
TRBV28,NA,TRBJ1-3,NA,TGTGCCAGCACTTTCCCCGGGCCCTCTGGAAACACCATATATTTT,CASTFPGPSGNTIYF
TRBV12-2,NA,TRBJ2-3,few,TGTGCAAGTCGCTTACTGCTAGCGGGAGGCCCACCTGGGACAGATACGCAGTATTTT,CASRLLLAGGPPGTDTQYF
TRBV6-5,TRBD2,TRBJ2-3,NA,TGTGCTAGCAGAGTTACTAGCGGGAGGCCAGATACGCAGTATTTT,CASRVTSGRPDTQYF
TRBV7-9,NA,TRBJ2-3,NA,TGTGCCAGCAGCTTACCGCGGTCGAGCACAGATACGCAGTATTTT,CASSLPRSSTDTQYF
TRBV27,NA,TRBJ1-1,NA,TGTGCCAGCAGTTTATCTCGACTTATTGAGAACACTGAAGCTTTCTTT,CASSLSRLIENTEAFF
TRBV7-2,NA,TRBJ2-3,NA,TGTGCCAGCAGCTTTAGACAGGCAGATACGCAGTATTTT,CASSFRQADTQYF
TRBV5-3,TRBD2,TRBJ2-3,NA,TGTGCCAGAAGCCGCCCCCTAGCGGGAGGAATAGATACGCAGTATTTT,CARSRPLAGGIDTQYF
TRBV7-9,TRBD1,TRBJ1-2,once,TGTGCCAGCAGCCTAGTAGACAGGGGCGCCGGCTACACCTTC,CASSLVDRGAGYTF
TRBV6-1,TRBD1,TRBJ2-6,NA,TGTGCCAGCAGTGGACAGGGTTTAACGACTGGGGCCAACGTCCTGACTTTC,CASSGQGLTTGANVLTF
TRBV28,TRBD1,TRBJ2-7,once,TGTGCCAGCAGTTCTATCCGACCCGGGACAGGCTATTACGAGCAGTACTTC,CASSSIRPGTGYYEQYF
TRBV7-8,NA,TRBJ1-2,NA,TGTGCCAGCAGCTTAGCGCGTGACAAGGGCTACACCTTC,CASSLARDKGYTF
TRBV7-9,NA,TRBJ1-2,NA,TGTGCCAGCAGCCCCGAGGGGCGGTCTGGTGGCTACACCTTC,CASSPEGRSGGYTF
TRBV6-1,NA,TRBJ1-5,NA,TGTGCCAGCAGTGAAGAGGGTTCCAGCAATCAGCCCCAGCATTTT,CASSEEGSSNQPQHF
TRBV6-5,TRBD2,TRBJ2-2,NA,TGTGCCAGCAGTTACGGGCGGGGGGACACCGGGGAGCTGTTTTTT,CASSYGRGDTGELFF
TRBV7-2,NA,TRBJ1-4,NA,TGTGCCAGCACCGTCGCAGGGGCAGTCAGCACTAATGAAAAACTGTTTTTT,CASTVAGAVSTNEKLFF
TRBV7-2,NA,TRBJ2-4,NA,TGTGCCAGCAGCTTTGCCGGGGAAAACATTCAGTACTTC,CASSFAGENIQYF
TRBV6-1,TRBD2,TRBJ2-7,NA,TGTGCCAGCATGAGGACTAGCGGCTCCTACGAGCAGTACTTC,CASMRTSGSYEQYF
TRBV7-2,NA,TRBJ2-1,NA,TGTGCCAGCAGCCTAGGGGGGACCGCGGACTATTACAATGAGCAGTTCTTC,CASSLGGTADYYNEQFF
TRBV11-2,TRBD1,TRBJ1-2,NA,TGTGCCAGCAGGCGACAGGGAGATGGCTACACCTTC,CASRRQGDGYTF
TRBV5-4,TRBD1,TRBJ2-4,NA,TGTGCCAGCAGCTCTATCGGACAGGGGGCTGGAAACATTCAGTACTTC,CASSSIGQGAGNIQYF
TRBV5-1,TRBD1,TRBJ1-1,NA,TGCGCCAGCCAAGCCCCGGGACAGCCAAACACTGAAGCTTTCTTT,CASQAPGQPNTEAFF
TRBV2,NA,TRBJ1-3,NA,TGTGCCAGCAGTCTCCAAGGCGCCAGAAACACCATATATTTT,CASSLQGARNTIYF
TRBV9,NA,TRBJ2-3,NA,TGTGCCAGCACCCTGGGGGGGGGCCGGACAGATACGCAGTATTTT,CASTLGGGRTDTQYF
TRBV5-5,NA,TRBJ2-5,NA,TGTGCCAGCAGCTTGGCCAACAGAGAAGAGACCCAGTACTTC,CASSLANREETQYF
TRBV5-6,NA,TRBJ1-2,few,TGTGCCAGCAGCTTGGCCGGGACCTCCCGGGGGTATGGCTACACCTTC,CASSLAGTSRGYGYTF